This TCR beta chain was sequenced for a study of cytomegalovirus exposure and HLA in healthy donors (dated by TCRdb to the late 2010s). A note on the overall study: An earlier analysis of several hundred of the donors reported more than 250 Gb of sequence data and 117 million unique TCR beta sequences from 150 million to 200 million T cells. Donor age, sex, ethnicity and CMV serostatus were collected together with the repertoire data. In an earlier analysis of over 550 of the donors, high-throughput TCR beta sequencing was used to judge whether each TCR beta V gene segment behaved as functional or pseudogenic. Of the roughly 390 genotyped donors, approximately 81% were placed in the genetic ancestry cluster associated with self-reported Caucasian donors. To predict cytomegalovirus infection status, the study combined high-throughput TCR immunosequencing, statistical association of individual TCRs with disease status, and machine learning. To study patterns of TCR occurrence, a later analysis re-analyzed previously published TCR beta repertoires from several hundred donors and added high-resolution HLA genotyping. Five DR-DQ haplotypes were handled as single units for association and clustering, since linkage in the cohort was strong. The later analysis used no new phenotypic data to find candidate immune exposures, relying instead on TCR beta sequences and their occurrence across donors. The study aimed to test whether signatures of past pathogen exposure could be identified by cataloging public T cell receptors. A separate validation cohort of 100 to 150 different subjects was used in addition to the approximately 700-subject first cohort. HLA typing included class I and class II loci at four-digit resolution. Using immunosequencing, the study profiled T cell repertoires from around 670 subjects and related those repertoires to cytomegalovirus serostatus. A later genetic analysis took genome-wide SNP genotypes for about three fifths of the roughly 670 donors and used that subset as a discovery cohort. About 300 gigabases of sequencing data and 80 million or so unique TCR sequences were included in an early release covering roughly 600 HLA-typed donors. Among some 410 genotyped donors of the cohort, an average of approximately 240,000 unique TCR beta nucleotide sequences was sequenced per donor, of which about 19% were non-productive. The number of typed donors differed by locus: roughly 629-640 for A, B, C, DRB1 and DQB1; some 500 for DQA1; approximately 600 for DPA1; and some 430 for DPB1. Every discovery cohort repertoire had been produced on one sequencing platform.

The cohort consisted of 670 or so healthy bone marrow donors. At the time of sampling, every cohort member was nominally healthy, though immune exposures that went unrecorded were likely present. The donor was CMV seropositive and was included in the group of approximately 300 seropositive cohort members. A peripheral blood sample was collected from each donor, and TCR beta sequencing was performed on peripheral blood mononuclear cells. Genomic DNA extraction from the blood cell samples was performed with the Qiagen DNeasy Blood Extraction Kit. Points on this clone: The antigen this receptor binds is unknown. Per-base qualities were not stored, and no clone one base away is much larger.

Sequences MNHNS (CDR1) and SASEGT (CDR2) are obtained from the germline V gene. Trimming leaves V shorter by 7 bases and J shorter by 5 bases, with the junction holding 11 bases beyond the gene matches. The cysteine opens and the phenylalanine closes a CDR3 of 14 amino acids. Only the CDR3 DNA is retained, 42 bases long and in frame from the first base. The method behind the library was the immunoSEQ multiplex PCR assay. The multiplex PCR relied on a mix of 60 forward primers for TCR Vbeta segments and 13 reverse primers for TCR Jbeta segments. Amplification of the CDR3 region of rearranged TCR beta genes was performed with a multiplex PCR assay on genomic DNA. On the Illumina HiSeq System, the amplified TCR beta libraries were sequenced as 87-base-pair reads. In the source study's methods: A later analysis counted approximately 74 million unique TCR beta chains across the 666 repertoires, and some 11 million of these chains were shared by at least two donors. Raw reads were error-corrected and collapsed into unique sequences with a nearest-neighbor algorithm that merged closely related sequences to remove PCR and sequencing errors. CDR3 sequences were aligned to IMGT reference sequences to assign V, D and J gene segments. For a sequence to be retained, at least a six-nucleotide match to both a V gene segment and a J gene segment was required. Rearrangements were called productive when the CDR3 lacked stop codons and stayed in frame with V and J; all others were non-productive. CDR3 was defined by IMGT convention, running from the second conserved V-encoded cysteine to the conserved J-encoded phenylalanine. The earlier analysis of about 620 of the donors excluded sequences that lacked an unambiguous match to a single V gene segment. In an earlier analysis of more than 500 of the donors, a V segment was called functional when productive rearrangements were above 56.7%, and segregating when the standard deviation between donors exceeded 5%. A statistical classification framework was developed to diagnose cytomegalovirus status using the catalog of TCR beta chain sequences. In a later analysis, TCR nucleotide sequences were compared against IMGT/GENE-DB human TR gene sequences so that V and J genes could be assigned. Using the TCRdist pipeline, a later analysis assigned CDR3 sequences along with most-parsimonious VDJ recombination scenarios. In a later analysis, each TCR beta chain was defined by its CDR3 amino acid sequence together with its V-gene family, and reads without a unique V-gene family were excluded. As a way to deal with suspected cross-contamination and a sequencing artifact, a later analysis dropped over 550 nucleotide sequences that were highly shared and had low generation probability. A later analysis calculated a clonal expansion index for each public chain from normalized within-repertoire ranks of inferred template counts. In a later analysis, generation probabilities were computed using a VDJ recombination model fitted to out-of-frame rearrangements, and the results were checked against IGoR. Hypergeometric tests were used in a later analysis to score TCR-TCR, TCR-HLA and TCR-CMV co-occurrence, with a repertoire-size bias correction applied to the TCR pairs. To estimate false discovery rates, a later analysis permuted the HLA or CMV assignments 20 times. In a later analysis, co-occurring TCRs were grouped using DBSCAN, with TCRdist sequence similarity added in when clustering inside HLA-allele-positive subsets. For co-occurrence clustering, repertoires with fewer than 30,000 or more than 120,000 public chains were excluded, along with roughly 5 repertoires with anomalous nucleotide sharing. Imported from immuneACCESS, the table was reduced by TCRdb to in-frame sequences with V and J called. These copies leave out some clones; in studies compared against another copy, an unresolved V gene accounts for under half, and the cause of the remainder is not known. V and J calls and clone size are copied from that table; D and trimming were computed from the DNA. The sample yields some 180,000 clones; about 9% were counted once. Over 1% of the sample is taken by the ten largest.

Study-wide findings and limitations: Assigning TCR associations to individual alleles was difficult when HLA alleles, especially DR and DQ, strongly co-occurred. In vitro tests confirmed that a few of the cytomegalovirus-associated TCR beta chains recognize cytomegalovirus antigens. Because counts were too low, some 17 rarely observed V segments, including chromosome 9 orphons, were left out of the earlier analysis of approximately 580 of the donors. According to a later analysis, TCR association rates differed among HLA loci, with DRB1 alleles showing the most associated TCRs and HLA-C alleles showing the fewest. Linkage disequilibrium might explain the correlated functional status among segregating V segments, but an unknown experimental factor could not be excluded. The authors suggested that the approach could potentially be generalized to other disease states and immunological phenotypes. A further reported finding was that TCR beta sequences accurately predicted the HLA-A and HLA-B alleles for most subjects in the first cohort. A later analysis found that most CMV-associated TCR beta chains appeared HLA-restricted, with HLA associations seemingly driven largely by CMV exposure. Specific HLA alleles were associated with 16,951 TCR beta sequences at a false discovery rate of 0.05 in a later analysis. In an earlier analysis of a few hundred of the donors, most TCR beta V segments were observed in productive rearrangements about 90% or about 30% of the time, broadly matching IMGT annotations. A later genetic analysis reported fewer N-insertions in productive TCRs among donors in an Asian-associated ancestry cluster than the 666-donor mean. CMV serostatus was the only immune exposure information available for the cohort. Compared with equally common non-associated chains, HLA-associated TCR beta chains in a later analysis were more clonally expanded and had lower generation probabilities. A later analysis reported that several top co-occurrence clusters appeared linked to parvovirus B19, influenza, CMV and Epstein-Barr virus. While some public TCRs were present in many individuals, most TCR sequences turned up only very rarely across donors. A later genetic analysis associated a missense DCLRE1C variant with V-gene and J-gene trimming of TCR beta chains, and an independent cohort replicated the association. Roughly uniform sequencing depth across donors was assumed in presence/absence analyses, although this assumption may not hold. In the study, some 180 TCR beta chains were listed as associated with cytomegalovirus. Because some donors lacked HLA typing at each locus, the association tests relied only on the typed subset. In this cohort, only TCR beta chains were sequenced, and detectable features were limited by the absence of alpha or paired-chain data. The classifier was reported to diagnose cytomegalovirus status with high specificity and sensitivity in both the original cohort and the validation cohort. Some IMGT-functional V segments, including TRBV6-2 and TRBV6-3, could not be told apart with the 87-base-pair reads, so those segments were excluded. The sequencing pipeline was judged likely to have produced a cluster of highly shared sequence variants as a technical artifact.

This chain is built from TRBV6-1 and TRBJ2-7; 7 bases in the middle match TRBD1. Sequenced input: PBMCs. The TCR originated in a woman in her 30s in good health and CMV-seropositive. The base sequence is TGTGCCAGCAACCGGCGACAGGGTGGAAACGAGCAGTACTTC. Translated, this is CASNRRQGGNEQYF.